This T cell receptor (beta chain) was sequenced during a study of T cells in Graves' hyperthyroidism and ophthalmopathy (dated by TCRdb to between 2019 and 2020). At the level of the whole study: Peripheral blood was collected at initial diagnosis, before any treatment. To identify TCR V-J signatures that set the groups apart, the researchers used a discovery cohort of 100 or so patients, made up of roughly 40 with Graves' ophthalmopathy and about 55 with stable Graves' hyperthyroidism. Prospective prediction of ophthalmopathy was tested in an independent validation cohort consisting of some 19 hyperthyroidism patients and more than 15 patients who later progressed to ophthalmopathy. For training and testing, the 100 or so patients in the discovery cohort were randomly divided in a 7:3 ratio. In more than five Graves' hyperthyroidism patients, the study also compared T-cell repertoires from thyroid tissue with T-cell repertoires from blood. After blood sampling, hyperthyroidism patients were treated with methimazole at a starting dose of 30 mg daily, and ophthalmopathy patients were treated with high-dose intravenous methylprednisolone. The paper describes TCR Vbeta CDR3 sequencing of 140 or so peripheral blood samples, made up of about 40 ophthalmopathy patients, more than 70 hyperthyroidism patients and about 17 progressor patients.

TCR beta CDR3 regions were amplified from RNA transcripts. A first-round RT-PCR of the TCR CDR3 used the HTBI primer set with the Qiagen OneStep RT-PCR kit. A second multiplex PCR round built the libraries, followed by size selection and purification. Paired-end sequencing of the libraries was performed with 100 bp reads on an Illumina HiSeq2000. On the authors' methods: SOAPnuke was used to process the raw data, removing reads that contained adapters or uncalled bases, had a mean Phred below 15, or lacked an exact match to the constant primer or identifier. COPE v1.2.5 was used to merge the high-quality paired reads, and each unique nucleotide sequence was defined as a clonotype. MiTCR v1.1 was used to align the clonotypes against IMGT TRBV, TRBD and TRBJ reference segments. The analysis was restricted to V-J combinations with a frequency above 0.0001, which together covered 99% to 99.2% of the repertoires. The TCS score was defined as the ratio of F50 (clonal expansion) to E x V (chaos), calculated using BLOSUM62-based TCRdist between CDR3 peptides within each V-J. Welch's t-statistics and random forest reduced approximately 520 V-J features to 13, which were used in a naive Bayes classifier (R e1071). TCRdb trimmed the raw reads at Q25, called clones with MiXCR and kept productive beta chains. One record per CDR3 amino acid sequence lists the most common genes and DNA. The authors' filters were not applied to this entry. This sample holds some 400,000 distinct CDR3 sequences; roughly 12% were observed only once. Less than 25% of the sample belongs to the ten largest clones.

As to this clonotype: The clone's antigen remains unknown. Given a much more abundant clone one base away, this may be a read error.

Here is what the overall study found, with its caveats: In validation, progression to ophthalmopathy was predicted by the model with nearly 71% sensitivity and roughly 76% specificity, a median of approximately 7.1 months before onset. Sample size was not statistically predetermined, and investigators were not blinded to group allocation. In cross-validation, a model built on a 13 V-J signature told ophthalmopathy apart from stable hyperthyroidism with just under 90% sensitivity and roughly 83% specificity, and in testing the same model reached 80%/75%. Most expanded thyroid clonotypes (frequency above 0.001) were also detected in blood, a finding suggesting that blood repertoires may reflect thyroid immune responses.

The hyperthyroidism patients were between 18 and 65 years old and newly diagnosed, with a disease duration of less than 2 months. The study excluded patients with uncontrolled infections, other autoimmune diseases, pregnancy or lactation. Diagnoses were established on the basis of clinical symptoms, serum thyroxine and TRAb, thyroid ultrasound, and orbital computed tomography. Blood from progressor patients was drawn when they were first diagnosed with hyperthyroidism, before any ophthalmopathy symptoms appeared. PBMCs were separated from about 10 ml of fresh peripheral blood using Ficoll-Paque density gradient centrifugation. Patients classed as progressors first received a Graves' hyperthyroidism diagnosis and then went on to develop ophthalmopathy during follow-up. Trizol reagent was used to extract total RNA, and RNA quality was then checked on an Agilent 2100 Bioanalyzer. The CDR3 spans 16 residues, from the cysteine through the phenylalanine. Only the CDR3 DNA is retained, 48 bases long and in frame from the first base. From the germline V gene, CDR1 is SGHRS and CDR2 is YFSETQ.

Sequenced input: blood. The source is a man aged 25 to 40 with Graves' hyperthyroidism that later progressed to Graves' ophthalmopathy. The chain is encoded by TRBV5-1 joined to TRBJ2-1; 9 nucleotides in the junction match TRBD1. For the CDR3, the sequence is CASSLADRGSYNERFF. The nucleotides read TGCGCCAGCAGCTTGGCGGACAGGGGTTCCTACAATGAGCGGTTCTTC.